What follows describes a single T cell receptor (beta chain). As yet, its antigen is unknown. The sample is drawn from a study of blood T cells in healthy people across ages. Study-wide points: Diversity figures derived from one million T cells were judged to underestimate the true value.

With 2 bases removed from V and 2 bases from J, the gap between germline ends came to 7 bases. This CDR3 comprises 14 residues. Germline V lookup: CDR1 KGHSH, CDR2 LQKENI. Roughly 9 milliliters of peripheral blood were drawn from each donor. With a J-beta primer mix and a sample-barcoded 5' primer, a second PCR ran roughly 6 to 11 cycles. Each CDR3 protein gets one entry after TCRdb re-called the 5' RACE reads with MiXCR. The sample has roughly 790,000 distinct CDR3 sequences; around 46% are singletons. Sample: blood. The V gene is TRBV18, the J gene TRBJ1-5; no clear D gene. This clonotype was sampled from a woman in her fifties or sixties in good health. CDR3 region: CASSPSRGNQPQHF. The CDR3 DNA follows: TGTGCCAGCTCACCAAGCCGGGGCAATCAGCCCCAGCATTTT.